One sample yielded the 7 T cell receptor beta chains listed below, sequenced in a study of blood T cells in healthy people across ages. Combining a sample-barcoded 5' primer with a J-beta primer mix, a second PCR ran for roughly 7 to 11 cycles. Using its own MiXCR run on the 5' RACE reads, TCRdb lists one record per CDR3 protein. Here the sample spans over 1,200,000 distinct CDR3 sequences, roughly 60% being singletons. Input material: blood. The origin of the receptors is a young man in good health.

The chain joins TRBV27 to TRBJ2-3, with 10 bases that match TRBD2. This CDR3 has 15 residues. Trimming removed 6 bases from V and 2 bases from J; junction bases left unmatched: 5. Germline V gives CDR1 MNHEY, CDR2 SMNVEV (reference sequence). CDR3 protein: CASRFSGGSTDTQYF. CDR3 coding DNA: TGTGCCAGCAGGTTTAGCGGGGGGTCCACAGATACGCAGTATTTT.

This rearrangement joins TRBV5-1 to TRBJ2-5, with D hard to call. The CDR3 has 15 amino acids. The germline V gene has CDR1 SGHRS and CDR2 YFSETQ. V lost 5 bases and J 5 bases, leaving 19 bases between the germline ends. Here the CDR3 reads CASRVRPSVVETQYF. The CDR3 DNA reads TGCGCCAGCAGGGTTCGTCCCAGTGTCGTGGAGACCCAGTACTTC.

The V call is TRBV5-1, the J call TRBJ2-4, with a weak D call TRBD2 (5 bases). There are 12 residues in the CDR3. Between the trimmed V and J ends, which lost 8 bases and 0 bases, there was a span of 6 bases. The germline gives CDR1 SGHRS, CDR2 YFSETQ. In DNA form, the CDR3 reads TGCGCCAGGACTATAGCCAAAAACATTCAGTACTTC. The encoded protein is CARTIAKNIQYF. Together with reference TRBV5-1 and TRBJ2-4, the CDR3 gives the full variable domain: KAGVTQTPRYLIKTRGQQVTLSCSPISGHRSVSWYQQTPGQGLQFLFEYFSETQRNKGNFPGRFSGRQFSNSRSEMNVSTLELGDSALYLCARTIAKNIQYFGAGTRLSVL.

This clonotype has a handful of counts. This sequence joins TRBV3-1 and TRBJ1-2; D is possibly TRBD1 (5 bases). The length of the CDR3 is 14 residues. Germline assignment: CDR1 LGHDT and CDR2 YNNKEL (reference sequence). The germline V and J ends were trimmed by 6 bases and 0 bases, with 11 bases remaining between them. CDR3 sequence reads: CASRGDGPNYGYTF. The CDR3 bases are TGTGCCAGCAGGGGGGACGGACCTAACTATGGCTACACCTTC.

V and J are TRBV20-1 and TRBJ2-1; maybe TRBD2 (5 bases). The CDR3 has 14 amino acids. Per germline, CDR1 DFQATT and CDR2 SNEGSKA (reference sequence). V was pared by 6 bases and J by 10 bases, with 22 bases between. CDR3 sequence reads: CSAPGLGLGKEQFF. The CDR3, as DNA: TGCAGTGCCCCAGGACTCGGGTTGGGGAAAGAGCAGTTCTTC.

The CDR3 DNA is TGTGCCAGCAGCTTAGCGAGCGGTTGGCAGCGAAACACTGAAGCTTTCTTT. Translated, it gives CASSLASGWQRNTEAFF. The chain combines TRBV7-8 with TRBJ1-1; D ambiguous. Trimming took off 0 bases at V and 2 bases at J, with 16 bases between the two ends. CDR1 and CDR2 (germline): SGHVS, FQNEAQ. The length of the CDR3 is 17 residues.

The chain carries TRBV18 and TRBJ2-7; D possibly uses TRBD1 or TRBD2 (5 bases each). The germline V and J ends were trimmed by 3 bases and 3 bases, with 9 bases remaining between them. Looked up from germline, CDR1 is KGHSH and CDR2 is LQKENI. The CDR3 sequence is 13 residues long. CDR3: CASSPGDGYEQYF. The CDR3 DNA reads as TGTGCCAGCTCACCTGGGGACGGCTACGAGCAGTACTTC.